This entry is about one T cell receptor (beta chain). PCR amplification relied on 60 Vbeta primers (plus 13 Jbeta primers). Produced via immunoSEQ multiplex PCR; TCRdb's table is partial and in-frame only. The table for this sample gives 200,000 to 250,000 clones. These data originate in a study of cytomegalovirus exposure and HLA in healthy donors. J was trimmed by 8 bases and V by 2 bases; bases with no gene match: 5. This CDR3 has 14 residues. Germline CDR1 is SGDLS and CDR2 is YYNGEE. Sequenced sample: PBMCs. The V and J genes are TRBV9 and TRBJ1-4; 8 bases agree with TRBD1. The receptor was derived from a girl aged 2 to 9 in good health and CMV-seropositive. The CDR3 region has the DNA TGTGCCAGCAGCGTGGACAGGGATCGGGAAAAACTGTTTTTT. The encoded protein is CASSVDRDREKLFF.